This is a list of T cell receptor beta chains from one sample in a study of vaccination and CD4 T cells after COVID-19. MiXCR, applied by TCRdb to the PCR reads, yields one record per CDR3 protein. The sample carries more than 6,500 distinct CDR3 sequences, around 73% recorded once. Their cognate antigens are unknown. The specimen was CD4+ T cells from blood, cultured in vitro. The origin of the receptors is a human donor who had recovered from COVID-19. CDR3s include the opening cysteine and the closing phenylalanine or tryptophan. The order of the fields is V gene, D gene, J gene, clone size, CDR3 protein, CDR3 DNA. The D gene is left open where the match is weak. Clone size, where shown, is once, few, many, or a class for clones that have expanded.

TRBV6-1,.,TRBJ2-3,.,CASSEPLDTQYF,TGTGCCAGCAGTGAACCCCTGGATACGCAGTATTTT
TRBV19,.,TRBJ2-2,.,CASALRTNTGELFF,TGTGCCAGCGCCTTGCGGACGAACACCGGGGAGCTGTTTTTT
TRBV20-1,.,TRBJ2-1,.,CSAPLATRLGEQFF,TGCAGTGCACCCCTAGCGACCCGGCTTGGTGAGCAGTTCTTC
TRBV6-1,TRBD2,TRBJ2-6,.,CASRILAGVSGANVLTF,TGTGCCAGCAGAATACTAGCGGGAGTGTCTGGGGCCAACGTCCTGACTTTC
TRBV7-3,.,TRBJ2-5,.,CASSLADLGAQYF,TGTGCCAGCAGCTTAGCGGATCTAGGGGCCCAGTACTTC
TRBV7-3,.,TRBJ2-5,.,CASSLYSTQETQYF,TGTGCCAGCAGCCTCTATTCGACCCAAGAGACCCAGTACTTC
TRBV27,.,TRBJ2-1,.,CASSFRGYNEQFF,TGTGCCAGCAGTTTTCGGGGTTACAATGAGCAGTTCTTC
TRBV7-2,.,TRBJ1-5,.,CASSLQGDQPQHF,TGTGCCAGCAGCTTACAGGGAGATCAGCCCCAGCATTTT
TRBV27,.,TRBJ2-7,medium-sized,CASSERITSYEQYF,TGTGCCAGCAGTGAGCGGATTACCTCCTACGAGCAGTACTTC
TRBV7-3,.,TRBJ1-1,.,CASARGDTEAFF,TGTGCCAGCGCTAGGGGGGACACTGAAGCTTTCTTT
TRBV7-2,.,TRBJ2-3,.,CASSLVDRLSTDTQYF,TGTGCCAGCAGCTTAGTCGACAGACTCAGCACAGATACGCAGTATTTT
TRBV20-1,.,TRBJ2-7,.,CSASGSRLEAYF,TGCAGTGCTAGCGGGAGTCGCCTTGAGGCGTACTTC
TRBV20-1,.,TRBJ1-1,.,CSATRGGTGNTEAFF,TGCAGTGCCACAAGGGGGGGAACTGGGAACACTGAAGCTTTCTTT
TRBV11-2,.,TRBJ1-2,.,CASSLAGAYGYTF,TGTGCCAGCAGCTTGGCGGGGGCCTATGGCTACACCTTC
TRBV6-1,TRBD1,TRBJ1-2,.,CATSTGDGYTF,TGTGCCACTTCGACAGGGGACGGCTACACCTTC
TRBV6-1,.,TRBJ2-3,once,CAVRADTDTQYF,TGTGCCGTCCGGGCCGACACAGATACGCAGTATTTT
TRBV20-1,TRBD1,TRBJ2-2,.,CSAKDRGRTGELFF,TGCAGTGCTAAGGACAGGGGCCGGACCGGGGAGCTGTTTTTT
TRBV27,.,TRBJ1-1,.,CASSPIRVGNTEAFF,TGTGCCAGCAGTCCTATCAGGGTTGGGAACACTGAAGCTTTCTTT
TRBV7-9,.,TRBJ2-7,once,CASSLTAGSYEQYF,TGTGCCAGCAGCTTAACAGCTGGCTCCTACGAGCAGTACTTC
TRBV21-1,.,TRBJ2-7,.,CASSKVVSGSSYEQYF,TGTGCCAGCAGCAAAGTTGTTAGCGGGAGCTCCTACGAGCAGTACTTC
TRBV7-9,.,TRBJ1-5,.,CASSLGGYSNQPQHF,TGTGCCAGCAGCTTAGGAGGGTATAGCAATCAGCCCCAGCATTTT
TRBV6-1,.,TRBJ2-3,.,CASSEATLHGDTQYF,TGTGCCAGCAGTGAAGCTACCCTTCATGGGGATACGCAGTATTTT
TRBV7-7,.,TRBJ2-2,.,CASSAWTTGELFF,TGTGCTAGCAGCGCATGGACTACAGGGGAGCTGTTTTTT
TRBV20-1,TRBD1,TRBJ1-2,once,CSARTGVKYGYTF,TGCAGTGCTAGGACAGGGGTTAAGTATGGCTACACCTTC